One sample yielded the 3 T cell receptor beta chains listed below, sequenced in a study. In TCRdb, the RT-PCR reads were re-called with MiXCR into one record per CDR3 protein. Among about 680,000 distinct CDR3 sequences listed, approximately 14% were seen once. Sequenced: memory CD4+ T cells from blood. The receptors originated from a female donor in good health, serving as a healthy control.

This clonotype was seen repeatedly, ten times or more. The CDR3 is CASSGAGGLEDTQYF. The CDR3, as DNA: TGTGCCAGCAGCGGCGCAGGGGGCTTAGAAGATACGCAGTATTTT. The chain is built from TRBV9 and TRBJ2-3, with 8 bases lining up with TRBD1. Germline V gives CDR1 SGDLS, CDR2 YYNGEE. The trim removed 3 bases at V and 5 bases at J, leaving 8 bases unmatched. The CDR3 runs to 15 residues.

This clonotype was seen many times. This chain joins TRBV7-2 and TRBJ2-3; 8 bases match TRBD1. Germline V gives CDR1 SGHTA, CDR2 FQGNSA. The V segment lost 5 bases and the J segment 1 base; nucleotides outside the gene matches: 8. This CDR3 region has 16 residues. CDR3 region: CASSRRDRLGTDTQYF. The DNA for the CDR3 is TGTGCCAGCAGCCGCCGGGACAGGCTCGGCACAGATACGCAGTATTTT.

V and J are TRBV18 and TRBJ1-5; weak D call: TRBD1 (5 bases). Germline V gene sequence: CDR1 KGHSH, CDR2 LQKENI. Trimming removed 8 bases from V and 4 bases from J, with 12 bases in between. CDR3 size: 13 residues. This CDR3 is CASVRDLNQPQHF. CDR3 coding DNA: TGTGCCAGCGTCCGGGACCTTAATCAGCCCCAGCATTTT.